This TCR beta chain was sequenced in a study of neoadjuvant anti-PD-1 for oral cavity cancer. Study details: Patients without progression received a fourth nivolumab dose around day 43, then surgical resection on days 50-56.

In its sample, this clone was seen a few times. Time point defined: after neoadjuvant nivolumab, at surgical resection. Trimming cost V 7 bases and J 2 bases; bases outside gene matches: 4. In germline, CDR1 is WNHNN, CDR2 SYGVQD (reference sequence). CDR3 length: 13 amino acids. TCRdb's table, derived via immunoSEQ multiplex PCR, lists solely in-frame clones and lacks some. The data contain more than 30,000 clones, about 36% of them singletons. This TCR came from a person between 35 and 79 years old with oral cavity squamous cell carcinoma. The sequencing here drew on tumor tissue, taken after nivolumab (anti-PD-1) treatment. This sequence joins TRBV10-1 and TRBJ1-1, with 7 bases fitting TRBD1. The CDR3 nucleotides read TGCGCCAGCAAGCAGGGGGTTAACACTGAAGCTTTCTTT. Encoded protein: CASKQGVNTEAFF.